What follows describes a single T cell receptor (beta chain). Its antigen remains unidentified. This record belongs to a study of OX40 agonist ivuxolimab in advanced cancers. At the level of the study: Every 2 weeks, patients received ivuxolimab intravenously, dosed at 0.01 to 10 mg/kg.

Notes on the study in general: Expanded clones belonging to CD8+ T cells outnumbered, on average, those of CD4+. At 0.1 to 3.0 mg/kg and by week 6, CD4+ and CD8+ T cells in the blood had expanded clonally.

Germline V gene lookup returns CDR1 SGDLS and CDR2 YYNGEE. Trimming left V 4 bases short and J 7 bases short, with 12 bases between. The CDR3 has 13 amino acids. TCRdb's table, derived via immunoSEQ multiplex PCR, lists solely in-frame clones and lacks some. Found here are 43,000 or so clones, more than 75% of them singletons; the top ten hold about 11%. The source of this sequence is an adult with an advanced solid tumor such as melanoma, head and neck, liver or kidney cancer. The J gene is TRBJ2-1, the V gene TRBV9, with D perhaps given as TRBD1 or TRBD2 (5 bases each). The starting material was CD4+ or CD8+ T cells sorted from blood, obtained in a trial of the OX40 agonist ivuxolimab. As DNA, the CDR3 is TGTGCCAGCAGCCCCCCGGGGCTTAATGAGCAGTTCTTC. It specifies CASSPPGLNEQFF.